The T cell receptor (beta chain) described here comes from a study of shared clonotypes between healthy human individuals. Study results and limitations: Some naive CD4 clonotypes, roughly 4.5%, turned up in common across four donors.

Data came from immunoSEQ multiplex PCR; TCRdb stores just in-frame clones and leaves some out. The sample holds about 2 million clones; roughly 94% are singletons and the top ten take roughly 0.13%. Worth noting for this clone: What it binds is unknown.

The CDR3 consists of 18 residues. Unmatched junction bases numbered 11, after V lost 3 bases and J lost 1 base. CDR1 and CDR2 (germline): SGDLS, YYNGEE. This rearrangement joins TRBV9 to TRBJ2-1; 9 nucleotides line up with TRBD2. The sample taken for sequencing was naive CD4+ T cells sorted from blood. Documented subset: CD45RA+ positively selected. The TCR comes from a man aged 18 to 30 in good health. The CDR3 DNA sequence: TGTGCCAGCAGCGGATTCGGACGTAGCGGGGGTTCCTACAATGAGCAGTTCTTC. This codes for CASSGFGRSGGSYNEQFF.